A selection of T cell receptor beta chains follows, all from one sample in a study of cytomegalovirus exposure and HLA in healthy donors. The table came from immunoSEQ multiplex PCR; TCRdb's copy has only in-frame clones and leaves some out. Of more than 100,000 clones listed, roughly 14% are singletons. Material: PBMCs. The receptors stem from a woman aged 18 to 35 in good health and CMV-seronegative. The CDR3 runs from the conserved cysteine through the conserved F or W. D genes are given only for firm matches. Part of the rows lack a size; the others show once, few, many or a class for expanded clones.

.	TRBJ1-2	16	.	TRBV15	CATSRDEVASYGGYTF	TGTGCCACCAGCAGAGATGAGGTGGCGTCCTACGGGGGCTACACCTTC
once	TRBJ2-5	13	.	TRBV6-1	CASRRGPAETQYF	TGTGCCAGCAGGCGGGGACCGGCGGAGACCCAGTACTTC
few	TRBJ1-5	14	TRBD1	TRBV2	CASSPDRGNQPQHF	TGTGCCAGCAGCCCAGACAGGGGCAATCAGCCCCAGCATTTT
.	TRBJ2-7	18	TRBD2	TRBV7-9	CASSPRGEAGEIHYEQYF	TGTGCCAGCAGCCCGAGGGGTGAAGCGGGGGAGATTCACTACGAGCAGTACTTC
.	TRBJ1-1	11	.	TRBV5-6	CASSWGGKAFF	TGTGCCAGCAGTTGGGGGGGAAAAGCTTTCTTT
.	TRBJ1-2	14	TRBD1	TRBV30	CAFDDIQGASGYTF	TGTGCCTTCGACGACATTCAGGGGGCCAGCGGCTACACCTTC
few	TRBJ2-7	15	.	TRBV5-1	CASSRSRVWGYEQYF	TGCGCCAGCAGCCGGAGCAGGGTATGGGGATACGAGCAGTACTTC
.	TRBJ2-3	14	.	TRBV9	CASSWGDYTDTQYF	TGTGCCAGCAGCTGGGGGGATTACACAGATACGCAGTATTTT
few	TRBJ1-5	13	.	TRBV6-1	CASRAEAGQPQHF	TGTGCCAGCAGGGCCGAGGCGGGGCAGCCCCAGCATTTT
.	TRBJ2-3	15	.	TRBV19	CASSTSTVSTDTQYF	TGTGCCAGTAGTACCTCGACAGTTAGCACAGATACGCAGTATTTT
few	TRBJ1-6	17	TRBD1	TRBV7-8	CASSTRTGGFANSPLHF	TGTGCCAGCAGCACGCGGACAGGAGGTTTCGCAAATTCACCCCTCCACTTT
few	TRBJ1-6	14	TRBD1	TRBV15	CATSGQGANSPLHF	TGTGCCACCAGCGGGCAGGGGGCGAATTCACCCCTCCACTTT
few	TRBJ2-5	15	TRBD1	TRBV5-6	CASSLEMDRGPTQYF	TGTGCCAGCAGCTTGGAGATGGACAGGGGCCCGACCCAGTACTTC
.	TRBJ2-1	15	TRBD2	TRBV7-9	CASSPWGGLYNEQFF	TGTGCCAGCAGCCCCTGGGGAGGGTTGTACAATGAGCAGTTCTTC
few	TRBJ2-3	18	.	TRBV4-1	CASSQDRRLLIGTDTQYF	TGCGCCAGCAGCCAAGATAGGCGACTCTTAATTGGCACAGATACGCAGTATTTT
.	TRBJ2-2	15	.	TRBV6-5	CASSSGTPNTGELFF	TGTGCCAGCAGCTCCGGGACACCGAACACCGGGGAGCTGTTTTTT
few	TRBJ2-3	17	TRBD2	TRBV5-1	CASSSGTSGIGADTQYF	TGCGCCAGCAGCTCCGGGACTAGCGGGATAGGTGCAGATACGCAGTATTTT